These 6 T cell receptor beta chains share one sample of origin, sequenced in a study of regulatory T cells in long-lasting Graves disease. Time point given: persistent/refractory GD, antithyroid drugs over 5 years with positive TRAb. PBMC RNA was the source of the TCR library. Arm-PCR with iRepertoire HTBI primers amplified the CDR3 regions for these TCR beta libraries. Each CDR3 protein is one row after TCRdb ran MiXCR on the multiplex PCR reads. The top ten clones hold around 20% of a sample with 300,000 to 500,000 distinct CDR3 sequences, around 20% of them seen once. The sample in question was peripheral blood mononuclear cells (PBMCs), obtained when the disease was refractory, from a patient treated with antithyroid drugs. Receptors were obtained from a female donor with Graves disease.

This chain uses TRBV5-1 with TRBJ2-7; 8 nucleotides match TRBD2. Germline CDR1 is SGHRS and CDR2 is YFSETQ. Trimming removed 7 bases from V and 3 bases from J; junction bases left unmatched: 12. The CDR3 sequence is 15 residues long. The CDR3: CASQGLAGTFYEQYF. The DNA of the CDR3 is TGCGCCAGCCAGGGGTTAGCGGGAACTTTCTACGAGCAGTACTTC.

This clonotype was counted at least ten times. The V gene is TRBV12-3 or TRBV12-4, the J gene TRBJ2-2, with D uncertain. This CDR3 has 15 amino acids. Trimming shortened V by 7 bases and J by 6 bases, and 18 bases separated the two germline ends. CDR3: CASTLLFGGAGELFF. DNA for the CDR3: TGTGCCAGCACCCTTTTATTCGGCGGTGCCGGGGAGCTGTTTTTT.

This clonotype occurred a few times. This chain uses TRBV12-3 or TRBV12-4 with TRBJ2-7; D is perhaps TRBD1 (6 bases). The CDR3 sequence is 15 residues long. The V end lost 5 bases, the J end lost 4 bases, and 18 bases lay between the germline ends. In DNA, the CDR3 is TGTGCCAGCAGTCTCGGATCGGGACAAGGATACGAGCAGTACTTC. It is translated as CASSLGSGQGYEQYF.

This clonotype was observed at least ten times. The DNA for the CDR3 is TGTGCCAGCAGCCCTCTTGGGGTATCCCTCGAGCAGTACTTC. Its translation is CASSPLGVSLEQYF. The chain links TRBV27 to TRBJ2-7, with D unresolved. The CDR3 contains 14 residues. The V and J ends lost 6 bases and 6 bases respectively, with 18 bases between them. The germline gives CDR1 MNHEY, CDR2 SMNVEV (reference sequence).

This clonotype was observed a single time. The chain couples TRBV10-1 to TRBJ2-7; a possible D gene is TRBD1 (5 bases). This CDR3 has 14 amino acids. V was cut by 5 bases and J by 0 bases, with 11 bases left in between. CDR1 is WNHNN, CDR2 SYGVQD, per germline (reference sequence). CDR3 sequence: CASSRDSISYEQYF. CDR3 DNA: TGCGCCAGCAGTAGAGACAGTATCTCCTACGAGCAGTACTTC.

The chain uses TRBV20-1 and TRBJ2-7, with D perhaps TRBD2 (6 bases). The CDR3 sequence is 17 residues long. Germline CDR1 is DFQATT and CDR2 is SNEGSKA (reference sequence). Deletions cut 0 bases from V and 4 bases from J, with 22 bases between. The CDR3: CSARDPQGLAGGYEQYF. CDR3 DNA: TGCAGTGCTAGAGATCCCCAAGGGCTAGCTGGGGGGTACGAGCAGTACTTC.